This entry describes one T cell receptor beta chain. The data stem from a study of blood T cell repertoires in COVID-19. On the study more broadly: Sample material is recorded as cDNA or gDNA derived from T cells, B-cell-depleted T cells, or PBMCs.

Cohort allocation depended upon clinical history that participants reported. Profiled with immunoSEQ multiplex PCR; TCRdb holds only in-frame clones, not every one. The data hold 200,000 to 300,000 clones, with approximately 85% observed a single time. Sequencing was carried out using PBMCs or T cells enriched from blood (not recorded which). This clonotype was obtained from a woman in her forties or fifties with acute COVID-19.

In DNA, the CDR3 is TGTGCCAGCTCAAAGTTGGCGGGGGGCCTGAACAATGAGCAGTTCTTC. Its protein is CASSKLAGGLNNEQFF. The chain carries TRBV3-1 (or the pseudogene TRBV3-2) and TRBJ2-1, with 8 bases fitting TRBD2. The CDR3 is made up of 16 amino acids. V gave up 8 bases and J gave up 5 bases; unmatched junction bases: 14. Looked up from germline, CDR1 is LGHDT and CDR2 is YNNKEL (reference sequence).